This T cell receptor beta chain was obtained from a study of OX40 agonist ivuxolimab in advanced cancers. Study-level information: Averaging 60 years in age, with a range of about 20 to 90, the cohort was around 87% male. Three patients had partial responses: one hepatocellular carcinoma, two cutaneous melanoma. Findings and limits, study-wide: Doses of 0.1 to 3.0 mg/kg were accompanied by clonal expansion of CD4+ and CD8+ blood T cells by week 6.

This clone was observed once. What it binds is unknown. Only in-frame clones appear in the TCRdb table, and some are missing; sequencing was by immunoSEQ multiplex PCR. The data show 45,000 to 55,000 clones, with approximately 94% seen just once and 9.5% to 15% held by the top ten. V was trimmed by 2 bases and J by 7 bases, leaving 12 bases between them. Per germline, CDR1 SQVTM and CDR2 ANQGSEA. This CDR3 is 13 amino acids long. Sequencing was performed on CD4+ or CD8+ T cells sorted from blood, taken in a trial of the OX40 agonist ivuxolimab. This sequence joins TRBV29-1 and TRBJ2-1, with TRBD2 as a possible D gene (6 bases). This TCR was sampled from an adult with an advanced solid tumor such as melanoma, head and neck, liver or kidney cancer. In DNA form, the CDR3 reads TGCAGCGTTGAACCCGGGAGAGAGAATGAGCAGTTCTTC. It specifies CSVEPGRENEQFF.